This paragraph reports one T cell receptor beta chain. Other DNA sequences of this sample code for an identical CDR3. This specimen belongs to a study of blood T cell repertoires in COVID-19. Study information: COVID-19 samples from acute and convalescent phases originated in the United States, Italy and Spain. T cells, B-cell-depleted T cells, or PBMCs provided the cDNA or gDNA that served as material.

Source study methods: Amplification from reference gene primers served as the basis for estimated nucleated cell counts. Assay used: immunoSEQ multiplex PCR; TCRdb lists only in-frame clones, some missing. V and J calls and clone size are given by that table; D and trimming were obtained from the DNA. The sample includes under 200,000 clones, about 85% of them seen just once. The sequencing input was peripheral blood. The sequence was obtained from a woman of 80 years or more with acute or convalescent COVID-19.

The CDR3 protein is CSASTGVGNTIYF. The CDR3 region has the DNA TGCAGTGCTAGTACCGGGGTTGGAAACACCATATATTTT. The chain recombines TRBV20-1 with TRBJ1-3; D is unresolved. The CDR3 spans 13 residues. Germline lookup yields CDR1 DFQATT and CDR2 SNEGSKA (reference sequence). V was cut by 3 bases and J by 3 bases, with 9 bases left in between.